The source of this TCR beta chain is a study of shared clonotypes between healthy human individuals. Repertoires were generated with immunoSEQ multiplex PCR, while TCRdb's copy carries only in-frame clones and drops some. The sample holds some 1,900,000 clones, about 95% seen once. CD45RO-negative CD8 cells positively selected for CCR7 made up the naive population, which excluded terminally differentiated effector memory CD45RA+ cells. Trimming left V 3 bases short and J 9 bases short, with 9 bases between. The germline gives CDR1 SEHNR, CDR2 FQNEAQ (reference sequence). The CDR3 is made up of 12 amino acids.

The sample comprised naive CD8+ T cells sorted from blood. This TCR was sampled from a man aged 18 to 29 in good health. This chain uses TRBV7-9 with TRBJ2-1; no firm D call. CDR3 sequence: CASSFGPIEQFF. As DNA, the CDR3 is TGTGCCAGCAGCTTTGGTCCTATTGAGCAGTTCTTC.